The sequence of this TCR beta chain was determined in a study of human versus mouse CDR3 diversity and MHC coevolution. Study results and caveats: Humans had the largest estimated TCR beta repertoire, around 1.6 million clonotypes.

As regards this clone: Its specificity is not known.

Naive CD4 T cells, CD45RO-negative and CD62L-positive, were flow-sorted from PBMCs. The ends were cut back, 0 bases at V and 6 bases at J, with 13 bases in the middle. The CDR3 runs 15 residues. Germline V gene data show CDR1 as SGHRS and CDR2 as YFSETQ. The repertoire was sequenced with immunoSEQ multiplex PCR; TCRdb's copy has only in-frame clones and lacks some. The sample includes some 82,000 clones, around 93% of them seen just once. The specimen was naive CD4+ T cells from blood. Subset given: CD45RO-negative CD62L-positive naive CD4 T cells. This receptor was taken from a person aged 30 to 69 in good health. The chain is built from TRBV5-1 and TRBJ2-1, with D maybe TRBD1 (6 bases). The CDR3 sequence: CASSLGQGTLNEQFF. For the CDR3, the DNA is TGCGCCAGCAGCTTGGGGCAGGGGACGCTCAATGAGCAGTTCTTC.